Below, 3 T cell receptor beta chains from the same sample are listed, as sequenced in a study of blood T cell repertoires in COVID-19. Some clones are missing from TCRdb's copy, which holds only in-frame ones; the method was immunoSEQ multiplex PCR. Here the sample spans 140,000 or so clones, around 82% being singletons. Sequencing was carried out using peripheral blood. The receptors were sampled from a human donor in a cohort sampled during active COVID-19.

The chain's CDR3 is CATSEPGTGKAGELFF. For the CDR3, the DNA is TGTGCCACCAGTGAGCCCGGGACAGGGAAGGCCGGGGAGCTGTTTTTT. The gene calls are TRBV24-1 and TRBJ2-2; 9 nucleotides match TRBD1. The CDR3 extends over 16 amino acids. Trimming removed 4 bases from V and 6 bases from J; junction bases left unmatched: 8. CDR1 KGHDR and CDR2 SFDVKD come from the germline V gene.

The chain combines TRBV12-3 or TRBV12-4 with TRBJ2-3, with D tentatively TRBD1 (6 bases). Between the trimmed V and J ends, which lost 5 bases and 8 bases, there was a span of 8 bases. The CDR3 consists of 11 residues. The DNA for the CDR3 is TGTGCCAGCAGTATACAGGGTACGCAGTATTTT. Protein sequence: CASSIQGTQYF.

CDR3 sequence: CASSLGTGQNTEAFF. As DNA, the CDR3 is TGCGCCAGCAGCTTGGGGACAGGACAGAACACTGAAGCTTTCTTT. The chain uses TRBV5-1 and TRBJ1-1; 7 bases are shared with TRBD1. The length of the CDR3 is 15 residues. Per germline, CDR1 SGHRS and CDR2 YFSETQ. Trimming took 0 bases from V and 1 from J; bases not matched to a gene: 3.